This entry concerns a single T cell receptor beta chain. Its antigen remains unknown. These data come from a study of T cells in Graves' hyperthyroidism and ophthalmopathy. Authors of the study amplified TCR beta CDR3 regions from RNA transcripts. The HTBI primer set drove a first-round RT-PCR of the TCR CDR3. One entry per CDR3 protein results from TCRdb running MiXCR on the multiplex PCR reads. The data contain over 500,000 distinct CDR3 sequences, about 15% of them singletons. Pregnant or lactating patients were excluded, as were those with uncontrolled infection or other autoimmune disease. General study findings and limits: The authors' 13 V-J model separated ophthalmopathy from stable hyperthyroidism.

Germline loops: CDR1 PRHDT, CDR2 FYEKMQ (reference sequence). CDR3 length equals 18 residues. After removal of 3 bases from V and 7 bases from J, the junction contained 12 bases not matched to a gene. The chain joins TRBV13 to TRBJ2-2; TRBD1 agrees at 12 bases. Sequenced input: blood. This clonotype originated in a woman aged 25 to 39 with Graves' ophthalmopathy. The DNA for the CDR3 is TGTGCCAGCAGCTTTATGTTCCGGGGACAGGGGGCGATCGGGGAGCTGTTTTTT. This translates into CASSFMFRGQGAIGELFF.